The present entry profiles one T cell receptor (beta chain) with its context. 60 Vbeta and 13 Jbeta primers were used in PCR. The repertoire was sequenced with immunoSEQ multiplex PCR; TCRdb's copy has only in-frame clones and lacks some. The sample includes 90,000 to 120,000 clones, roughly four fifths of them seen just once. The data were taken from a study of cytomegalovirus exposure and HLA in healthy donors. V shed 1 base and J 9 bases; nucleotides not matched to a gene: 9. This CDR3 is 15 amino acids long. Germline V gene data show CDR1 as SGHVS and CDR2 as FQNEAQ. This clonotype was obtained from a man between 18 and 29 years old in good health and CMV-seronegative. This chain joins TRBV7-8 and TRBJ2-1; 7 nucleotides agree with TRBD2. Material for sequencing was PBMCs. The CDR3 spells CASSLEGTIKGEQFF. CDR3 sequence (DNA): TGTGCCAGCAGCTTAGAAGGGACTATTAAGGGTGAGCAGTTCTTC.